This entry concerns a single TCR beta chain. These data originate in a study of blood T cell repertoires in COVID-19. The wider study: Samples of COVID-19 (acute and convalescent) were obtained from the United States, Italy and Spain. T cells, B-cell-depleted T cells, or PBMCs supplied cDNA or gDNA.

Clones were read by immunoSEQ multiplex PCR, and TCRdb kept only the in-frame ones, dropping some. Among 150,000 to 200,000 clones listed, approximately 88% were seen once. CDR3 length equals 20 residues. CDR1 and CDR2 (germline): SGHTA, FQGTGA. The V end lost 1 base, the J end lost 1 base, and 22 bases lay between the germline ends. Participant reports of clinical history set cohort assignment. Recovered status in Cohort 3 required two negative PCRs, clearance, or symptom resolution. Source material: PBMCs or T cells enriched from blood (not recorded which). The receptor comes from a woman in her sixties or seventies who had recovered from COVID-19. V and J are TRBV7-3 and TRBJ2-2, with a possible D match to TRBD1 (5 bases). Written as DNA, the CDR3 is TGTGCCAGCAGCTTAAGACCCCGACAGCACCCAATGTGGAACACCGGGGAGCTGTTTTTT. Translated: CASSLRPRQHPMWNTGELFF.